This T cell receptor beta chain derives from a study of blood T cells in healthy people across ages. Germline V gene lookup returns CDR1 SQVTM and CDR2 ANQGSEA. The CDR3 contains 13 residues. V was clipped by 4 bases and J by 7 bases, with 13 bases between them. General observations from the study: It was not possible, with unsorted PBMCs, to conclusively compare naive and antigen-experienced cells.

Then a second PCR, running roughly 7 to 11 cycles, was carried out with a sample-barcoded 5' primer and a J-beta primer mix. A 12-random-nucleotide template-switch adaptor tagged each cDNA molecule. TCRdb analysed the 5' RACE reads with MiXCR anew, one entry per CDR3 protein. Of 1.5 million to 2 million distinct CDR3 sequences in the sample, roughly 30% were seen once. A note on this clonotype: Its matching antigen is unknown.

This sequence was found in a woman aged 25 to 45 in good health. The J gene is TRBJ1-4, the V gene TRBV29-1, with D possibly TRBD1 on 5 matching bases. Sequenced sample: blood. The CDR3 nucleotides read TGCAGCGTTGCTAGGGGAGAGGGTGAAAAACTGTTTTTT. Translation: CSVARGEGEKLFF.